The 25 T cell receptor beta chains below were found in one sample sequenced in a study of cytomegalovirus exposure and HLA in healthy donors. Researchers ran the PCR with 60 Vbeta and 13 Jbeta primers. Assay used: immunoSEQ multiplex PCR; TCRdb lists only in-frame clones, some missing. The table lists approximately 140,000 clones, about four fifths of them singletons. The sample taken for sequencing was PBMCs. The origin of the receptors is a man aged 40-50 years in good health and CMV-seropositive.

In this sample, this clone turned up once. The chain has TRBV6-6 and TRBJ2-3, with TRBD1 matching 10 bases. Germline lookup yields CDR1 MNHNY and CDR2 SVGAGI (reference sequence). The CDR3 is 14 residues long. Germline trimming cut 5 bases from V and 5 bases from J; bases unmatched to any gene: 4. CDR3 in DNA: TGTGCCAGCAGTCCGGGACAGGGGAGAGATACGCAGTATTTT. Translation gives CASSPGQGRDTQYF.

This sequence joins TRBV7-9 and TRBJ2-2; 10 bases map to TRBD1. The CDR3 runs to 15 residues. The germline gives CDR1 SEHNR, CDR2 FQNEAQ (reference sequence). The junction had 4 bases not matched to a gene; V was cut back by 4 bases and J by 5 bases. CDR3 DNA sequence: TGTGCCAGCAGCTGGACAGGGGGTTATACCGGGGAGCTGTTTTTT. It is translated as CASSWTGGYTGELFF. Based on the CDR3 plus reference TRBV7-9 and TRBJ2-2, the full variable domain is DTGVSQNPRHKITKRGQNVTFRCDPISEHNRLYWYRQTLGQGPEFLTYFQNEAQLEKSRLLSDRFSAERPKGSFSTLEIQRTEQGDSAMYLCASSWTGGYTGELFFGEGSRLTVL.

The chain carries TRBV5-1 and TRBJ2-7; TRBD1 agrees at 8 bases. Trimming cost V 10 bases and J 5 bases; bases outside gene matches: 14. The CDR3 extends over 14 amino acids. Germline V gene lookup returns CDR1 SGHRS and CDR2 YFSETQ. The CDR3 DNA reads as TGCGCCCGGTCGGACTGGACAGGGACGGACGAGCAGTACTTC. This gives the protein CARSDWTGTDEQYF.

The V and J genes are TRBV30 and TRBJ2-1; 11 bases fit TRBD2. Germline V gives CDR1 GTSNPN, CDR2 SVGIG (reference sequence). The V segment lost 2 bases and the J segment 4 bases; nucleotides outside the gene matches: 4. The CDR3 runs to 15 residues. CDR3 DNA: TGTGCCTGGAGTTTAGGGACTAGCGGTTACAATGAGCAGTTCTTC. Amino acids: CAWSLGTSGYNEQFF. Together with reference TRBV30 and TRBJ2-1, the CDR3 gives the full variable domain: SQTIHQWPATLVQPVGSPLSLECTVEGTSNPNLYWYRQAAGRGLQLLFYSVGIGQISSEVPQNLSASRPQDRQFILSSKKLLLSDSGFYLCAWSLGTSGYNEQFFGPGTRLTVL.

In this sample, this clone turned up once. This chain joins TRBV19 and TRBJ2-1; perhaps TRBD2 as D (5 bases). The CDR3 extends over 14 amino acids. Germline V lookup: CDR1 LNHDA, CDR2 SQIVND (reference sequence). V gave up 1 base and J gave up 10 bases, with 14 bases separating them. The CDR3, as DNA: TGTGCCAGTAGTATAGTACGAGGGATGAGCGAGCAGTTCTTC. This gives the protein CASSIVRGMSEQFF. Together with reference TRBV19 and TRBJ2-1, the CDR3 gives the full variable domain: DGGITQSPKYLFRKEGQNVTLSCEQNLNHDAMYWYRQDPGQGLRLIYYSQIVNDFQKGDIAEGYSVSREKKESFPLTVTSAQKNPTAFYLCASSIVRGMSEQFFGPGTRLTVL.

This clone was observed at least ten times. The genes are TRBV4-1 and TRBJ1-1; unclear D gene. The germline V gene encodes CDR1 MGHRA and CDR2 YSYEKL. This CDR3 has 11 residues. The V end was cut by 4 bases, the J end by 13 bases, with 13 bases between. DNA for the CDR3: TGCGCCAGCAGCCGATCAAGATCGGTTTTCTTT. This codes for CASSRSRSVFF.

The chain joins TRBV7-9 to TRBJ2-5; 7 bases map to TRBD2. The germline V gene encodes CDR1 SEHNR and CDR2 FQNEAQ (reference sequence). The V segment lost 6 bases and the J segment 5 bases; nucleotides outside the gene matches: 9. The CDR3 is made up of 14 amino acids. CDR3 bases: TGTGCCAGCAGAACGGGAGGATACCCCGAGACCCAGTACTTC. It codes for CASRTGGYPETQYF.

The V call is TRBV7-7, the J call TRBJ2-1; TRBD2 aligns across 9 bases. The CDR3 has 16 residues. The J segment lost 4 bases and the V segment lost 1 base, leaving 5 bases of the junction unmatched. Germline V gives CDR1 SSHAT, CDR2 FNYEAQ (reference sequence). DNA of the CDR3: TGTGCCAGCAGCTTAGTCGCGGGGGGGCCTTACAATGAGCAGTTCTTC. This translates into CASSLVAGGPYNEQFF.

This clone has only one observation. The genes are TRBV19 and TRBJ2-2; perhaps TRBD1 as D (6 bases). Germline V gene lookup returns CDR1 LNHDA and CDR2 SQIVND (reference sequence). V was clipped by 8 bases and J by 1 base, with 17 bases between them. The CDR3 totals 16 residues. Written as DNA, the CDR3 is TGTGCCAGTCGCCTGGTCCAGGGGCGGAACACCGGGGAGCTGTTTTTT. Protein: CASRLVQGRNTGELFF.

The chain links TRBV29-1 to TRBJ1-4; TRBD1 is a possible D gene (5 bases). V was cut by 5 bases and J by 10 bases, with 17 bases left in between. Germline V gene sequence: CDR1 SQVTM, CDR2 ANQGSEA. There are 13 residues in the CDR3. The CDR3 region has the DNA TGCAGCGTTTGTTGGCAGGGCGCCCGAAAACTGTTTTTT. Translating it yields CSVCWQGARKLFF.

The chain combines TRBV5-6 with TRBJ1-2; D is perhaps TRBD1 (5 bases). This CDR3 contains 15 residues. Germline values: CDR1 SGHDT, CDR2 YYEEEE. Deletions cut 4 bases from V and 5 bases from J, with 18 bases between. The CDR3 reads CASSLPSGFLYGYTF. The CDR3 nucleotides are TGTGCCAGCAGCCTACCGTCAGGGTTCCTTTATGGCTACACCTTC. Full variable domain (rest looked up from reference TRBV5-6 and TRBJ1-2): DAGVTQSPTHLIKTRGQQVTLRCSPKSGHDTVSWYQQALGQGPQFIFQYYEEEERQRGNFPDRFSGHQFPNYSSELNVNALLLGDSALYLCASSLPSGFLYGYTFGSGTRLTVV.

V gene TRBV7-8 combines with J gene TRBJ2-3; D is possibly TRBD1 (6 bases). The germline V gene encodes CDR1 SGHVS and CDR2 FQNEAQ. Trimming left V 5 bases short and J 3 bases short, with 12 bases between. The CDR3 loop spans 14 amino acids. CDR3 in DNA: TGTGCCAGCAGCCCGGGACAAAGAACAGATACGCAGTATTTT. This gives the protein CASSPGQRTDTQYF.

The J gene is TRBJ1-1, the V gene TRBV4-1; 9 nucleotides line up with TRBD1. The CDR3 runs 15 residues. Germline lookup yields CDR1 MGHRA and CDR2 YSYEKL. The J segment lost 2 bases and the V segment lost 4 bases, leaving 5 bases of the junction unmatched. The CDR3 DNA reads as TGCGCCAGCAGCCGGGGACAGGGACCAAACACTGAAGCTTTCTTT. Protein sequence: CASSRGQGPNTEAFF.

This rearrangement joins TRBV6-4 to TRBJ1-4; no clear D. Between the trimmed V and J ends, which lost 3 bases and 2 bases, there was a span of 10 bases. Germline V gene data show CDR1 as MRHNA and CDR2 as SNTAGT. The CDR3 spans 15 residues. The CDR3 DNA reads as TGTGCCAGCAGTGAAGGCGGTGGGACTAATGAAAAACTGTTTTTT. Translation: CASSEGGGTNEKLFF.

Concerning this clone itself: This sample also contains other DNA sequences that code for the same CDR3. J is TRBJ1-1 and V is TRBV19, with D hard to call. CDR1 and CDR2 (germline): LNHDA, SQIVND (reference sequence). Deletions cut 3 bases from V and 2 bases from J, with 7 bases between. This CDR3 comprises 13 residues. The CDR3 sequence: CASSISVNTEAFF. CDR3 in DNA: TGTGCCAGTAGTATTTCAGTAAACACTGAAGCTTTCTTT.

The chain couples TRBV18 to TRBJ1-1; D is ambiguous. V lost 3 bases and J 5 bases, leaving 13 bases between the germline ends. CDR3 length equals 14 residues. The V gene's germline CDR1 is KGHSH and CDR2 LQKENI. The CDR3 loop is CASSPPELRTEAFF. The CDR3 DNA reads as TGTGCCAGCTCACCCCCCGAACTCAGGACTGAAGCTTTCTTT.

This rearrangement joins TRBV7-9 to TRBJ2-5; TRBD2 matches 8 bases. CDR3 length: 13 amino acids. CDR1 is SEHNR and CDR2 is FQNEAQ in the germline V gene (reference sequence). V trimming: 6 bases; J trimming: 3 bases; junction bases outside the gene matches: 3. The CDR3, as DNA: TGTGCCAGCAGTAGAGCGGGAGAAGAGACCCAGTACTTC. Translated, it gives CASSRAGEETQYF.

The chain links TRBV6-5 to TRBJ2-7; 9 bases match TRBD1. The CDR3 consists of 14 residues. The germline V gene encodes CDR1 MNHEY and CDR2 SVGAGI. V dropped 6 bases and J dropped 1; count of bases not matched to a gene: 4. The DNA for the CDR3 is TGTGCCAGCAGCCGGGACAGGGCTTCCTACGAGCAGTACTTC. Its translation is CASSRDRASYEQYF.

The rearrangement joins TRBV18 to TRBJ1-4; the D gene is possibly TRBD1 (6 bases). Trimming removed 3 bases at V and 0 bases at J, with 8 bases between. This CDR3 has 15 residues. Germline values: CDR1 KGHSH, CDR2 LQKENI. CDR3 amino acids: CASSPRQATNEKLFF. CDR3 coding DNA: TGTGCCAGCTCACCCCGACAGGCAACTAATGAAAAACTGTTTTTT. Supplemented by reference TRBV18 and TRBJ1-4, the full variable domain reads NAGVMQNPRHLVRRRGQEARLRCSPMKGHSHVYWYRQLPEEGLKFMVYLQKENIIDESGMPKERFSAEFPKEGPSILRIQQVVRGDSAAYFCASSPRQATNEKLFFGSGTQLSVL.

Only one count was recorded for this clone. The chain is built from TRBV7-2 and TRBJ1-1; D might be TRBD1 (6 bases). The V end lost 2 bases, the J end lost 0 bases, and 16 bases lay between the germline ends. The CDR3 extends over 17 amino acids. Germline CDR1 is SGHTA and CDR2 is FQGNSA. The CDR3 nucleotides are TGTGCCAGCAGCTTATCATTGGACAGATTCATGAACACTGAAGCTTTCTTT. Protein product: CASSLSLDRFMNTEAFF.

V is TRBV12-5 and J is TRBJ2-7; 8 positions agree with TRBD1. Unmatched junction bases numbered 7, after V lost 0 bases and J lost 3 bases. The CDR3 runs to 16 residues. Per germline, CDR1 LGHNT and CDR2 FRNRAP. The CDR3 region is CASGLVPRGRDYEQYF. The CDR3 bases are TGTGCTAGTGGTTTGGTACCCAGGGGGCGAGACTACGAGCAGTACTTC.

V is TRBV7-6 and J is TRBJ1-5; D is undetermined. The V gene's germline CDR1 is SGHVS and CDR2 FNYEAQ. The CDR3 contains 13 residues. V was cut by 2 bases and J by 6 bases, with 8 bases left in between. The CDR3 spells CASSLYTGQPQHF. The CDR3 DNA reads TGTGCCAGCAGCTTATATACTGGTCAGCCCCAGCATTTT.

The rearrangement uses TRBV18 and TRBJ1-1; 9 bases are a match to TRBD1. Trimming cost V 2 bases and J 10 bases; bases outside gene matches: 17. Per the germline V gene, CDR1 is KGHSH and CDR2 is LQKENI. The CDR3 consists of 17 residues. The CDR3 region has the DNA TGTGCCAGCTCACCAGAGGGAAAGGCGGGACAGGGATTTGTAGCTTTCTTT. It codes for CASSPEGKAGQGFVAFF. The full variable domain, rest sourced from reference TRBV18 and TRBJ1-1, is NAGVMQNPRHLVRRRGQEARLRCSPMKGHSHVYWYRQLPEEGLKFMVYLQKENIIDESGMPKERFSAEFPKEGPSILRIQQVVRGDSAAYFCASSPEGKAGQGFVAFFGQGTRLTVV.

The rearrangement uses TRBV27 and TRBJ1-4; 7 bases map to TRBD1. The CDR3 has 13 amino acids. The J segment lost 6 bases and the V segment lost 6 bases, leaving 4 bases of the junction unmatched. CDR1 MNHEY and CDR2 SMNVEV come from the germline V gene (reference sequence). The chain's CDR3 is CASSRQGHEKLFF. DNA for the CDR3: TGTGCCAGCAGCCGACAGGGCCATGAAAAACTGTTTTTT.

With regard to this clone: An end of the junction differs from the germline gene, which may be a read error. The chain joins TRBV7-9 to TRBJ2-3; no firm D call. There are 12 residues in the CDR3. From germline, CDR1 is SEHNR and CDR2 FQNEAQ (reference sequence). CDR3 in amino acids: CSSSLSADTQYF. DNA of the CDR3: TGTTCCAGCAGCTTATCTGCAGATACGCAGTATTTT.